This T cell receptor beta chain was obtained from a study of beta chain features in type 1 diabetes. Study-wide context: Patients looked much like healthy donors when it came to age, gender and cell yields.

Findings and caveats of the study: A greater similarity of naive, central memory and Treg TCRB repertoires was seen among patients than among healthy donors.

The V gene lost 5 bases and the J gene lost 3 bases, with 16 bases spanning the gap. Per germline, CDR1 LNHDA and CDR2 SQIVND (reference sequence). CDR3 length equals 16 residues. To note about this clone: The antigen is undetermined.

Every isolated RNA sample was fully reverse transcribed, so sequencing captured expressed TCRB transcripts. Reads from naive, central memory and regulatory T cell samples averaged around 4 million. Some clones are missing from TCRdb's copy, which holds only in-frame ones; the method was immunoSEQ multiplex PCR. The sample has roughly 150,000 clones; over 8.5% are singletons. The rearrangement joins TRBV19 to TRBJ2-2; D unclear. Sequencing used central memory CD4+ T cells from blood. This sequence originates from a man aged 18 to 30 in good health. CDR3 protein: CASSPRAYRDTGELFF. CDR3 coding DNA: TGTGCCAGTAGTCCTAGAGCCTATAGGGACACCGGGGAGCTGTTTTTT.